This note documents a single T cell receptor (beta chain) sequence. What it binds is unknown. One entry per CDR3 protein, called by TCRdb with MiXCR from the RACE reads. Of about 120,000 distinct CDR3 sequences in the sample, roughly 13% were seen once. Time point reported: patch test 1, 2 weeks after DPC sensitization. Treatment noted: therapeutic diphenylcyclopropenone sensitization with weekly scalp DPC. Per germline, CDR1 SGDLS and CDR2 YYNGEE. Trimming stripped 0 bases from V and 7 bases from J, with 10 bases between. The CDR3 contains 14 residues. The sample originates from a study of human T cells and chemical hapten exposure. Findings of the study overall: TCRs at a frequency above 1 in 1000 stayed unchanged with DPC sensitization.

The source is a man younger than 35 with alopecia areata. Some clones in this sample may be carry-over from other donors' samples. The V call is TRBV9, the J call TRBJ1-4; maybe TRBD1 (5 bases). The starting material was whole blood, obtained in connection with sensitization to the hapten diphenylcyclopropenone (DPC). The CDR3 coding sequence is TGTGCCAGCAGCGTAGGAGGGGAAAGTGAAAAACTGTTTTTT. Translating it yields CASSVGGESEKLFF. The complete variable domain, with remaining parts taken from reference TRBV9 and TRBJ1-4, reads DSGVTQTPKHLITATGQRVTLRCSPRSGDLSVYWYQQSLDQGLQFLIQYYNGEERAKGNILERFSAQQFPDLHSELNLSSLELGDSALYFCASSVGGESEKLFFGSGTQLSVL.